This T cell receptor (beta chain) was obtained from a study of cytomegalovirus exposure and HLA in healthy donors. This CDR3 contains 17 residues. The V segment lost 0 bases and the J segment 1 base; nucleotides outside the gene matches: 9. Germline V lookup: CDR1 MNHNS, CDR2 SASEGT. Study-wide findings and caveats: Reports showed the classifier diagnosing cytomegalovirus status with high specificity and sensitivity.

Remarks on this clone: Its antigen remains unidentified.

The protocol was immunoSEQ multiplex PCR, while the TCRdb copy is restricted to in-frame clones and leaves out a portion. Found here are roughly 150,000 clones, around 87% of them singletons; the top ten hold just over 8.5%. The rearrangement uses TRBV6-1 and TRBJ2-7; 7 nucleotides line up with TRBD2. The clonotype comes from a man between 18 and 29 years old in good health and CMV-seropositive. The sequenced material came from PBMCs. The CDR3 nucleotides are TGTGCCAGCAGTGAAGCCCCCGGGAGGACCTTATCCTACGAGCAGTACTTC. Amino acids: CASSEAPGRTLSYEQYF.